Sequencing of this T cell receptor beta chain was carried out in a study of shared clonotypes between healthy human individuals. The overall study: Three plates each covered CD4 naive and memory; CD8 naive two, CD8 memory one. Study results and caveats: Shared across a few donors were around 5% of the naive CD4 clonotypes.

TCRdb keeps only in-frame clones here, not all; method: immunoSEQ multiplex PCR. Seen here are 2 million to 2.5 million clones, roughly 92% observed once, and the top ten hold 0.37%. A note on this clone: No antigen is known for it.

The origin of this receptor is a man younger than 30 in good health. Some clones in this sample may be carry-over from other donors' samples. The source material was naive CD4+ T cells from PBMCs. The subset: CD45RA+ positively selected.

CDR3 sequence reads: CASSSPQGAGETQYF. CDR3 nucleotide sequence: TGTGCCAGCAGCTCGCCTCAGGGGGCAGGGGAGACCCAGTACTTC. The gene calls are TRBV5-4 and TRBJ2-5; 8 nucleotides match TRBD1. CDR3 length: 15 amino acids. V trimming: 3 bases; J trimming: 5 bases; junction bases outside the gene matches: 9. Looked up from germline, CDR1 is SGHNT and CDR2 is YYREEE (reference sequence).